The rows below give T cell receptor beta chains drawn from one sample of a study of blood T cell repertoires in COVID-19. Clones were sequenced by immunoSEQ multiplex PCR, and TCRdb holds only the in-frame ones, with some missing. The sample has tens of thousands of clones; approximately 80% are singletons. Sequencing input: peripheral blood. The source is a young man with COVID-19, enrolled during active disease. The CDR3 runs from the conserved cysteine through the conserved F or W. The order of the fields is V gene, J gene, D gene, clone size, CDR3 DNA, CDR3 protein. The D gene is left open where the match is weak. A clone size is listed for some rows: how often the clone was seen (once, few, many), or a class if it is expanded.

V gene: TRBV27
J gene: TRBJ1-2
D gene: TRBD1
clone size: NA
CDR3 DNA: TGTGCCAGCAGTTTAGTTGGGACAGGGGGCCCATATGGCTACACCTTC
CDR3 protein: CASSLVGTGGPYGYTF

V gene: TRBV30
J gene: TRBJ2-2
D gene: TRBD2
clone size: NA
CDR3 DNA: TGTGCCTGGAGTGGGGCTAGCGGGGCGTCCACCGGGGAGCTGTTTTTT
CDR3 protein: CAWSGASGASTGELFF

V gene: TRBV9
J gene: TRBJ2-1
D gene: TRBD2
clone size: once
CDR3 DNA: TGTGCCAGCAGCCCTCCGGGAGCGGGAGGAAGTTTTGTAAATGAGCAGTTCTTC
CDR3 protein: CASSPPGAGGSFVNEQFF

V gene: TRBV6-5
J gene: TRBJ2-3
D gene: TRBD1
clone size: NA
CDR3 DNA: TGTGCCAGCAGTTATGCAACAGGGGATCCAGATACGCAGTATTTT
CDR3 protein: CASSYATGDPDTQYF

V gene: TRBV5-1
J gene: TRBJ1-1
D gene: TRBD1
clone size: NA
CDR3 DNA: TGCGCCAGCAGCTTGGCGGACAGGGCGGGTACTGAAGCTTTCTTT
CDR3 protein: CASSLADRAGTEAFF

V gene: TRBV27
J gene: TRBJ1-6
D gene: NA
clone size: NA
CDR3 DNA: TGTGCCAGCAGTTTATTGAGGCTTATCTCACCCCTCCACTTT
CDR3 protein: CASSLLRLISPLHF

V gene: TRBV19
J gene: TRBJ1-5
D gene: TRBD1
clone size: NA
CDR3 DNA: TGTGCCAGTAGTACCGGGACAGATTATAGCAATCAGCCCCAGCATTTT
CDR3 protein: CASSTGTDYSNQPQHF

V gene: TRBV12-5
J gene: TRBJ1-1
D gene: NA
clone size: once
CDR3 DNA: TGTGCTAGTGGCCCCGACAGAAACACTGAAGCTTTCTTT
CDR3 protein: CASGPDRNTEAFF

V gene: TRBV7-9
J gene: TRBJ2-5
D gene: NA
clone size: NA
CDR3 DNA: TGTGCCAGCAGCTTCGCGGGAGAGACCCAGTACTTC
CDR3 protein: CASSFAGETQYF

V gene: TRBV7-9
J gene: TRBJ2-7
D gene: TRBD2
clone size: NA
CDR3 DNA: TGTGCCAGCAGCTTAGAGGGAGGGTTCGACGAGCAGTACTTC
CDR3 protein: CASSLEGGFDEQYF

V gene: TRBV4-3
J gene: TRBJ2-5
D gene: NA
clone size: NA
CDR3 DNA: TGCGCCAGCAGCCAAGATCGCCACAGCCAAGAGACCCAGTACTTC
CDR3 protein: CASSQDRHSQETQYF

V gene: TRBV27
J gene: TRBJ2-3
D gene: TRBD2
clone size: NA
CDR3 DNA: TGTGCCAGCAGTACCCGAGCGGGGGGGATAGATACGCAGTATTTT
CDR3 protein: CASSTRAGGIDTQYF

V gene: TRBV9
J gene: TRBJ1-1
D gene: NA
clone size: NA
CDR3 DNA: TGTGCCAGCAGCGGACAAGATGGAATGAACACTGAAGCTTTCTTT
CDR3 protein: CASSGQDGMNTEAFF

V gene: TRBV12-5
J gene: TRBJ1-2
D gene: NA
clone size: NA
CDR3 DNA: TGTGCTAGTGGTACACAGACAGACTATGGCTACACCTTC
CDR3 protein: CASGTQTDYGYTF

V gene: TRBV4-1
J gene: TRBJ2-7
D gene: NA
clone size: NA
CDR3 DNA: TGCGCCAGCAGCCACGACAGATCCTACGAGCAGTACTTC
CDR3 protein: CASSHDRSYEQYF

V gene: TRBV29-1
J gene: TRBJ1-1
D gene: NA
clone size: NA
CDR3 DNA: TGCAGTCTACGGGAGCTGATGAACACTGAAGCTTTCTTT
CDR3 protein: CSLRELMNTEAFF

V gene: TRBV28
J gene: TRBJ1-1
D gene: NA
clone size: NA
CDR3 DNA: TGTGCCAGCACGCAGGCCGGGGGGGGTACTGAAGCTTTCTTT
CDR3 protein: CASTQAGGGTEAFF

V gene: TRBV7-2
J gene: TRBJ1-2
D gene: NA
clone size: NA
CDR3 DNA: TGTGCCAGCAGCTTAACGACAGATTCCTATGGCTACACCTTC
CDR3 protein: CASSLTTDSYGYTF

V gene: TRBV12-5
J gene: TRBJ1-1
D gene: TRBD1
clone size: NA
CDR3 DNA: TGTGCTAGTGGTTTGCCTCAGGACAGGGCTTTCACTGAAGCTTTCTTT
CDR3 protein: CASGLPQDRAFTEAFF

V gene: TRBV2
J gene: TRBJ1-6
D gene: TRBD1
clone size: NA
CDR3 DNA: TGTGCCAGCAGGGAAAGGACAGGGTATTCACCCCTCCACTTT
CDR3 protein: CASRERTGYSPLHF

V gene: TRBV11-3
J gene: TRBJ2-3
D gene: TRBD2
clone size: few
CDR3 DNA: TGTGCCAGCAGCCAAGCGGGATCCACAGATACGCAGTATTTT
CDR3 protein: CASSQAGSTDTQYF

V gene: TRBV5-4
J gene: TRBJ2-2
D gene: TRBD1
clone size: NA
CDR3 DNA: TGTGCCAGCAGCCTGCAGGGGGCGTTGGCCGGGGAGCTGTTTTTT
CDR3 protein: CASSLQGALAGELFF

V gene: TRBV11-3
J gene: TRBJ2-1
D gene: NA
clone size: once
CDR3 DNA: TGTGCCAGCAGCAAACTACTGCTGCCCAGCTCCTACAATGAGCAGTTCTTC
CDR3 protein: CASSKLLLPSSYNEQFF

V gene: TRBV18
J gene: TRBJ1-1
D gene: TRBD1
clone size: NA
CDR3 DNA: TGTGCCAGCTCACCACCAGCCAGGGGGCAAGCTTTCTTT
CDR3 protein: CASSPPARGQAFF

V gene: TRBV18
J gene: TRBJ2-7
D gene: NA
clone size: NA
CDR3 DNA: TGTGCCAGCTCACCACCTAGTTGGGCTTTACGCGAGCAGTACTTC
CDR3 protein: CASSPPSWALREQYF

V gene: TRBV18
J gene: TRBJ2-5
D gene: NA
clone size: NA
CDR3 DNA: TGTGCCAGCTCACCACCGGGGGGGGCCCGAGAGACCCAGTACTTC
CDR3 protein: CASSPPGGARETQYF

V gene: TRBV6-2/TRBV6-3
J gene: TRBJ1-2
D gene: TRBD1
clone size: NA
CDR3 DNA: TGTGCCAGCAGTTATTCGGGCGAAACAGGGGGCGCGGACTATGGCTACACCTTC
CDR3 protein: CASSYSGETGGADYGYTF

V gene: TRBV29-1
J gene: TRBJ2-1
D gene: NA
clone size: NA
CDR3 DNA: TGCAGCGTTGTCGAAGGGGTCAATGAGCAGTTCTTC
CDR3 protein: CSVVEGVNEQFF

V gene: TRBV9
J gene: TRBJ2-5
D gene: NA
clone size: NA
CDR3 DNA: TGTGCCAGCAGCGTAAGTTGGGGCTCCCAAGAGACCCAGTACTTC
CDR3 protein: CASSVSWGSQETQYF

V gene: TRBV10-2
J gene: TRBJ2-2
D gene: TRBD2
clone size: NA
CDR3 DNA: TGCGCCAGCAGGGCCGGGACTAGCGGGAGTGTAACCGGGGAGCTGTTTTTT
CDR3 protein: CASRAGTSGSVTGELFF

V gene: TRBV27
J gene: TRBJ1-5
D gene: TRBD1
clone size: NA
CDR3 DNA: TGTGCCAGCAGGAAGGAGGGGGCTTTTCAGCCCCAGCATTTT
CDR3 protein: CASRKEGAFQPQHF

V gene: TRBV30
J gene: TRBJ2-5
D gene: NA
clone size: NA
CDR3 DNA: TGTGCCTGGAGTGGCCGCAGTTTGCTTCCGTACTTC
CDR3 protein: CAWSGRSLLPYF